These 21 T cell receptor beta chains share one sample of origin, sequenced in a study of blood T cell repertoires in COVID-19. Produced via immunoSEQ multiplex PCR; TCRdb's table is partial and in-frame only. The sample gives some 400,000 clones, around 87% of which show up once; roughly 1.4% is in the top ten. Specimen: PBMCs or T cells enriched from blood (not recorded which). Receptor source: a man aged 30-40 years who had recovered from COVID-19.

This chain links TRBV18 with TRBJ1-1, with TRBD1 identical over 9 bases. Trimming at V came to 2 bases and at J to 4 bases, leaving 8 bases not matched to a gene. Germline CDR1 and CDR2: KGHSH and LQKENI. The CDR3 extends over 16 amino acids. The CDR3 DNA sequence: TGTGCCAGCTCACCAGCCGGGACAGGGCCGTTCACTGAAGCTTTCTTT. It specifies CASSPAGTGPFTEAFF.

The chain combines TRBV18 with TRBJ2-1, with D hard to call. Germline CDR1 KGHSH, CDR2 LQKENI. The V and J ends lost 0 bases and 1 base respectively, with 4 bases between them. The CDR3 contains 14 residues. CDR3 nucleotides: TGTGCCAGCTCACCACCGGAGTCCTACAATGAGCAGTTCTTC. Translation: CASSPPESYNEQFF.

The chain links TRBV4-3 to TRBJ1-5; unclear D gene. The CDR3 spans 13 residues. CDR1 is LGHNA, CDR2 YSLEER, per germline. V lost 0 bases to trimming and J lost 5 bases, with 5 bases between them. CDR3 amino acids: CASSQDSDQPQHF. The CDR3 bases are TGCGCCAGCAGCCAAGATTCGGATCAGCCCCAGCATTTT.

The chain uses TRBV30 and TRBJ1-6; D is unclear. The CDR3 consists of 14 residues. Germline values: CDR1 GTSNPN, CDR2 SVGIG (reference sequence). V lost 5 bases and J 10 bases, leaving 18 bases between the germline ends. The CDR3 protein is CAWGSGIPPSPLHF. CDR3 in DNA: TGTGCCTGGGGGTCCGGGATTCCCCCATCACCCCTCCACTTT. Looking up the rest from reference TRBV30 and TRBJ1-6 gives the full variable domain: SQTIHQWPATLVQPVGSPLSLECTVEGTSNPNLYWYRQAAGRGLQLLFYSVGIGQISSEVPQNLSASRPQDRQFILSSKKLLLSDSGFYLCAWGSGIPPSPLHFGNGTRLTVT.

For this clone: At one of its ends the junction is not consistent with the germline gene, which may arise from a read error. This rearrangement joins TRBV30 to TRBJ2-7, with TRBD2 matching over 8 bases. Germline lookup yields CDR1 GTSNPN and CDR2 SVGIG (reference sequence). The CDR3 length is 14 residues. In DNA, the CDR3 is TGTGCCTGGAGTTTGGGGACTAGGCGACGGGAATCGTATTTC. Its translation is CAWSLGTRRRESYF.

The chain carries TRBV27 and TRBJ2-5; TRBD1 matches 11 bases. The junction had 8 bases not matched to a gene; V was cut back by 7 bases and J by 4 bases. Germline V gene sequence: CDR1 MNHEY, CDR2 SMNVEV (reference sequence). The CDR3 has 15 residues. CDR3 sequence reads: CASNKGTGGLETQYF. Written as DNA, the CDR3 is TGTGCCAGCAACAAGGGGACAGGGGGTTTAGAGACCCAGTACTTC.

The chain is built from TRBV11-2 and TRBJ1-4; D remains unclear. This CDR3 spans 14 amino acids. Per the germline V gene, CDR1 is SGHAT and CDR2 is FQNNGV. Trimming removed 2 bases from V and 7 bases from J, with 11 bases in between. Here the CDR3 DNA reads TGTGCCAGCAGCTTATCCGCGGGCGGTGAAAAACTGTTTTTT. Translated: CASSLSAGGEKLFF.

V usage is TRBV7-9 and J usage is TRBJ1-1, with 7 bases lining up with TRBD1. V shed 5 bases, J shed 4 bases, and the junction held 10 bases outside the gene matches. Germline CDR1 and CDR2: SEHNR and FQNEAQ (reference sequence). This CDR3 has 15 residues. The CDR3 loop is CASSGRQGLSTEAFF. CDR3 sequence (DNA): TGTGCCAGCAGCGGGCGACAGGGTCTGAGCACTGAAGCTTTCTTT.

The rearrangement uses TRBV4-1 and TRBJ2-2; TRBD1 matches at 10 bases. The ends lost 5 bases at V and 6 bases at J; junction bases unmatched: 12. Germline CDR1 is MGHRA and CDR2 is YSYEKL. This CDR3 has 17 amino acids. CDR3 DNA sequence: TGCGCCAGCAGCGACATACCGGGACAGGGGAAATCCGGGGAGCTGTTTTTT. Encoded protein: CASSDIPGQGKSGELFF.

CDR3 region: CASSYPTGSYEQYF. As DNA, the CDR3 is TGTGCCAGCAGTTATCCGACGGGCTCCTACGAGCAGTACTTC. The chain couples TRBV6-2 or TRBV6-3 to TRBJ2-7; D uncertain. V was shortened by 3 bases and J by 0 bases, with 9 bases between the two germline ends. This CDR3 is built from 14 residues. The germline V gene has CDR1 MNHEY and CDR2 SVGEGT.

This clone was found once. This specimen includes other DNA sequences encoding the same CDR3. This chain uses TRBV5-1 with TRBJ2-7, with TRBD1 matching over 9 bases. This CDR3 is built from 14 residues. Trimming cost V 4 bases and J 3 bases; bases outside gene matches: 5. In germline, CDR1 is SGHRS, CDR2 YFSETQ. The CDR3 protein is CASSGTGGFYEQYF. CDR3 in DNA: TGCGCCAGCAGCGGAACAGGGGGCTTCTACGAGCAGTACTTC.

This clone was found once. The rearrangement joins TRBV4-3 to TRBJ1-2; D is possibly TRBD1 (6 bases). The V gene lost 0 bases and the J gene lost 0 bases, with 8 bases spanning the gap. Germline V gene lookup returns CDR1 LGHNA and CDR2 YSLEER. This CDR3 is built from 15 residues. The CDR3 DNA follows: TGCGCCAGCAGCCAAGACGGGACATCTAACTATGGCTACACCTTC. Residues: CASSQDGTSNYGYTF.

Points on this clone: In the same sample, other DNA sequences code for this CDR3. The rearrangement joins TRBV9 to TRBJ2-2; D possibly corresponds to TRBD2 (5 bases). The ends were cut back, 5 bases at V and 5 bases at J, with 13 bases in the middle. Germline V CDR1 and CDR2: SGDLS, YYNGEE. The CDR3 consists of 14 residues. CDR3 protein: CASSGGSTTGELFF. The CDR3 nucleotides read TGTGCCAGCAGTGGAGGATCAACGACCGGGGAGCTGTTTTTT.

On this clone itself: Other DNA sequences of this sample code for an identical CDR3. This chain uses TRBV3-1 (or the pseudogene TRBV3-2) with TRBJ1-2; 7 bases agree with TRBD1. The CDR3 consists of 11 residues. With V trimmed by 8 bases and J by 5 bases, 2 bases remained unmatched. In germline, CDR1 is LGHDT, CDR2 YNNKEL (reference sequence). CDR3 amino acids: CASGTDYGYTF. In DNA form, the CDR3 reads TGTGCCAGCGGGACAGATTATGGCTACACCTTC.

V gene TRBV19 combines with J gene TRBJ1-4; 8 bases fit TRBD1. Germline loops: CDR1 LNHDA, CDR2 SQIVND (reference sequence). The CDR3 runs to 15 residues. J lost 8 bases, V lost 1 base, and 6 bases had no gene match. CDR3 in amino acids: CASSIAQGAREKLFF. The CDR3 coding sequence is TGTGCCAGTAGTATAGCCCAGGGGGCCAGAGAAAAACTGTTTTTT.

This chain's CDR3 is CASSPGIRDRGRDIQYF. CDR3 nucleotides: TGTGCCAGCAGCCCTGGGATCAGGGACAGGGGGCGCGACATTCAGTACTTC. This rearrangement joins TRBV7-9 to TRBJ2-4, with 12 bases identical to TRBD1. This CDR3 region has 17 residues. Germline CDR1 and CDR2: SEHNR and FQNEAQ (reference sequence). V shed 5 bases, J shed 8 bases, and the junction held 13 bases outside the gene matches.

The rearrangement joins TRBV7-9 to TRBJ2-3; unclear D gene. Trimming stripped 3 bases from V and 6 bases from J, with 25 bases between. CDR1 is SEHNR, CDR2 FQNEAQ, per germline (reference sequence). The CDR3 sequence is 18 residues long. CDR3 residues: CASSLIPVLILSMDTQYF. For the CDR3, the DNA is TGTGCCAGCAGCTTGATCCCCGTCTTAATCTTGAGCATGGATACGCAGTATTTT.

The J gene is TRBJ2-7, the V gene TRBV12-3 or TRBV12-4; D gene unclear. Trimming took 5 bases from V and 9 from J, leaving 17 bases between them. The CDR3 has 13 residues. The CDR3 sequence is CASSITSAGGQYF. The CDR3 DNA follows: TGTGCCAGCAGTATAACCTCAGCCGGCGGGCAGTACTTC.

This chain connects TRBV5-1 to TRBJ1-3; no firm D call. CDR3 length: 16 residues. CDR1 is SGHRS and CDR2 is YFSETQ in the germline V gene. Trimming stripped 3 bases from V and 0 bases from J, with 13 bases between. CDR3 in amino acids: CASSWNTQSSGNTIYF. The CDR3, as DNA: TGCGCCAGCAGCTGGAATACACAGAGCTCTGGAAACACCATATATTTT.

The V and J genes are TRBV7-8 and TRBJ2-7, with D possibly matching TRBD2 (6 bases). Germline loops: CDR1 SGHVS, CDR2 FQNEAQ. This CDR3 has 14 amino acids. V was pared by 5 bases and J by 6 bases, with 17 bases between. The CDR3 DNA reads TGTGCCAGCAGCCCAGGAGGCGGGGTTGGCGAGCAGTACTTC. It specifies CASSPGGGVGEQYF.

This clone came up a few times. The chain is built from TRBV4-1 and TRBJ1-6, with D maybe TRBD1 (6 bases). The germline gives CDR1 MGHRA, CDR2 YSYEKL. Trimming stripped 4 bases from V and 7 bases from J, with 17 bases between. The CDR3 length is 16 residues. CDR3 sequence: CASSPQVQGTNSPLHF. As DNA, the CDR3 is TGCGCCAGCAGCCCTCAGGTCCAGGGGACCAATTCACCCCTCCACTTT.